The source of this TCR beta chain is a study of technical replicates of blood from several donors. Profiling relied on immunoSEQ multiplex PCR, and the TCRdb table lists in-frame clones only, not all of them. The data hold over 70,000 clones, with about 97% observed a single time. Germline V gene data show CDR1 as GTSNPN and CDR2 as SVGIG (reference sequence). This CDR3 has 18 amino acids. Trimming removed 3 bases from V and 0 bases from J; junction bases left unmatched: 10. The table lists this clone with a count of one. The rearrangement links TRBV30 to TRBJ2-3, with 12 bases lining up with TRBD2. The sequence was collected from a human donor in good health. The sample was T cells isolated from PBMCs. The CDR3 region has the DNA TGTGCCTGGAGGTTACTAGCGGGGGGACCTTCTAGCACAGATACGCAGTATTTT. The encoded protein is CAWRLLAGGPSSTDTQYF.